The subject of this entry is one T cell receptor beta chain. Antigen: not known. The data derive from a study of OX40 agonist ivuxolimab in advanced cancers. Study at large: The mean age was roughly 60 years, ranging from 23 to 79, with 65% to 85% of participants male.

Drawing of blood for sampling happened at baseline, at cycle 4 day 1, and at cycle 7 day 1. The CDR3 is 14 residues long. Trimming took 4 bases from V and 5 from J; bases not matched to a gene: 6. Looked up from germline, CDR1 is SGHTA and CDR2 is FQGNSA. The data were produced by immunoSEQ multiplex PCR, yet TCRdb's version contains in-frame clones alone and is incomplete. The sample has roughly 67,000 clones; about 84% are singletons. Study findings and constraints: Averaging showed that CD8+ T cells had more expanded clones than CD4+ did.

V is TRBV7-2 and J is TRBJ1-1, with TRBD1 identical over 8 bases. Here the sequenced sample was CD4+ or CD8+ T cells sorted from blood, taken in a trial of the OX40 agonist ivuxolimab. This clonotype was obtained from an adult with an advanced solid tumor such as melanoma, head and neck, liver or kidney cancer. For the CDR3, the DNA is TGTGCCAGCAGCTCCAACAGGGGGGTTACTGAAGCTTTCTTT. Protein: CASSSNRGVTEAFF. The complete variable domain, with remaining parts taken from reference TRBV7-2 and TRBJ1-1, reads GAGVSQSPSNKVTEKGKDVELRCDPISGHTALYWYRQSLGQGLEFLIYFQGNSAPDKSGLPSDRFSAERTGGSVSTLTIQRTQQEDSAVYLCASSSNRGVTEAFFGQGTRLTVV.